This T cell receptor beta chain was observed in a study of tumor-infiltrating lymphocytes in localized non-small cell lung cancer. Across the whole study: The cohort mixed smokers and never-smokers, several histologies, and some post-neoadjuvant-chemotherapy samples. Each patient gave resected tumor and non-adjacent uninvolved lung tissue.

Assay: immunoSEQ multiplex PCR; the TCRdb copy retains only in-frame clones and omits some. The repertoire consists of under 25,000 clones, with around 70% occurring once and the leading ten covering over 12%. A remark on this clone: The antigen remains unidentified.

This CDR3 is 18 amino acids long. Germline V gene sequence: CDR1 SGDLS, CDR2 YYNGEE. Germline trimming cut 0 bases from V and 1 base from J; bases unmatched to any gene: 8. Broader study findings: Immunotypes IM1 and IM2 had similar TCR-derived T-cell fractions.

The clonotype originates from a human donor with non-small cell lung cancer. V gene TRBV9 combines with J gene TRBJ2-3, with TRBD2 matching over 10 bases. The source material was lung tumor tissue. The CDR3 DNA follows: TGTGCCAGCAGCGTAGCCGAATATCTAGCGGGGGGCACAGATACGCAGTATTTT. Protein sequence: CASSVAEYLAGGTDTQYF.